This T cell receptor beta chain was found in a study of blood T cell repertoires in COVID-19. Overall study context: Donors in the United States, Italy and Spain gave samples during acute or convalescent COVID-19. T cells, B-cell-depleted T cells, or PBMCs provided the cDNA or gDNA that served as material.

The length of the CDR3 is 16 residues. V was shortened by 0 bases and J by 0 bases, with 11 bases between the two germline ends. The germline gives CDR1 MNHEY, CDR2 SVGEGT. Under the authors' procedure: Amplification of reference gene primers provided the estimated nucleated cell counts. TCRdb keeps only in-frame clones here, not all; method: immunoSEQ multiplex PCR. The V and J calls and clone size are taken from that table; D and trimming were inferred from the DNA. The sample holds around 80,000 clones, around 89% seen once. This TCR derives from a man in his fifties or sixties with acute or convalescent COVID-19. Sequenced material: peripheral blood. This chain links TRBV6-2 or TRBV6-3 with TRBJ1-1, with D maybe TRBD1 (6 bases). The CDR3 nucleotides are TGTGCCAGCAGTTACTCGAACGGGGACATGAACACTGAAGCTTTCTTT. Residues: CASSYSNGDMNTEAFF.